Each of the 19 T cell receptor beta chains below was sequenced from the same sample in a study of chemoradiotherapy in HPV16-positive cancers. Sequencing used immunoSEQ multiplex PCR; TCRdb keeps in-frame clones, though not all of them. The table includes 50,000 to 55,000 clones, about 88% detected once. Material: blood, obtained from a patient who underwent chemoradiotherapy. These receptors were collected from a human donor with HPV-associated anogenital cancer.

A single count supports this clone. The chain links TRBV7-3 to TRBJ2-5; D may be TRBD2 (6 bases). The CDR3 contains 15 residues. V was trimmed by 2 bases and J by 5 bases, leaving 15 bases between them. Germline V gives CDR1 SGHTA, CDR2 FQGTGA. The CDR3 here is CASSLAGRLGETQYF. Here the CDR3 DNA reads TGTGCCAGCAGCTTAGCCGGGAGATTAGGGGAGACCCAGTACTTC.

The rearrangement links TRBV2 to TRBJ1-5; D gene uncertain. The CDR3 extends over 15 amino acids. CDR1 is SNHLY, CDR2 FYNNEI, per germline. V gave up 7 bases and J gave up 2 bases, with 15 bases separating them. The CDR3 bases are TGTGCCAGCACCCCCAGTTACACAGGCAATCAGCCCCAGCATTTT. The encoded protein is CASTPSYTGNQPQHF.

The chain employs TRBV2 and TRBJ1-5; D gene unclear. The CDR3 runs to 13 residues. The V gene's germline CDR1 is SNHLY and CDR2 FYNNEI. Trimming took 7 bases from V and 0 from J, leaving 7 bases between them. The CDR3, as DNA: TGTGCCAGCAATTCTTATAGCAATCAGCCCCAGCATTTT. Translation gives CASNSYSNQPQHF. Full variable domain (outside the CDR3, taken from reference TRBV2 and TRBJ1-5): EPEVTQTPSHQVTQMGQEVILRCVPISNHLYFYWYRQILGQKVEFLVSFYNNEISEKSEIFDDQFSVERPDGSNFTLKIRSTKLEDSAMYFCASNSYSNQPQHFGDGTRLSIL.

The rearrangement joins TRBV5-1 to TRBJ2-4; no definite D call. This CDR3 comprises 10 residues. V was trimmed by 3 bases and J by 12 bases, leaving 7 bases between them. Germline assignment: CDR1 SGHRS and CDR2 YFSETQ. DNA of the CDR3: TGCGCCAGCAGCTCAGCCTATCAGTACTTC. Translating it yields CASSSAYQYF.

This chain uses TRBV19 with TRBJ2-7; D unclear. Germline lookup yields CDR1 LNHDA and CDR2 SQIVND (reference sequence). This CDR3 has 12 amino acids. V lost 3 bases and J lost 3, with 6 bases in between. The DNA for the CDR3 is TGTGCCAGTAGTATCCCGGGCTACGAGCAGTACTTC. Its protein product is CASSIPGYEQYF.

The rearrangement links TRBV6-5 to TRBJ1-2; the D gene is possibly TRBD1 (5 bases). This CDR3 comprises 15 residues. From germline, CDR1 is MNHEY and CDR2 SVGAGI. The germline V and J ends were trimmed by 0 bases and 4 bases, with 12 bases remaining between them. The CDR3 nucleotides read TGTGCCAGCAGTTACTCCCAGGGTTCAGCCTATGGCTACACCTTC. It translates to CASSYSQGSAYGYTF.

V gene TRBV29-1 combines with J gene TRBJ1-5; D perhaps matches TRBD1 (6 bases). This CDR3 comprises 13 residues. V was trimmed by 4 bases and J by 3 bases, leaving 10 bases between them. Germline CDR1 reads SQVTM; CDR2 reads ANQGSEA. Here the CDR3 DNA reads TGCAGCGTTGTGGGGGCTTTCAATCAGCCCCAGCATTTT. Residues: CSVVGAFNQPQHF.

This chain uses TRBV9 with TRBJ1-2, with 7 bases lining up with TRBD1. V lost 0 bases, J lost 3 bases, and 5 bases stayed unmatched. Germline-derived CDR1 and CDR2 are SGDLS and YYNGEE. The CDR3 totals 15 residues. This CDR3 reads CASSVGQGGDYGYTF. The CDR3 bases are TGTGCCAGCAGCGTAGGACAGGGCGGCGACTATGGCTACACCTTC.

V usage is TRBV6-6 and J usage is TRBJ2-7, with D unresolved. The CDR3 covers 13 residues. Trimming stripped 2 bases from V and 3 bases from J, with 8 bases between. Germline V lookup: CDR1 MNHNY, CDR2 SVGAGI (reference sequence). The CDR3 loop reads CASSYPWGYEQYF. CDR3 nucleotide sequence: TGTGCCAGCAGTTACCCTTGGGGCTACGAGCAGTACTTC.

The gene calls are TRBV6-5 and TRBJ1-2; the match to TRBD1 covers 12 bases. V lost 6 bases and J lost 8; bases outside the gene matches: 4. The CDR3 covers 13 residues. Germline loops: CDR1 MNHEY, CDR2 SVGAGI. The CDR3 DNA sequence: TGTGCCAGCAGACTCGGGACAGGGGGCGGCTACACCTTC. Translated, it gives CASRLGTGGGYTF.

The chain joins TRBV6-5 to TRBJ1-5; 9 bases are shared with TRBD1. Trimming removed 8 bases from V and 3 bases from J; junction bases left unmatched: 8. Germline loops: CDR1 MNHEY, CDR2 SVGAGI. This CDR3 is built from 15 residues. The CDR3 here is CASRPGTGFNQPQHF. DNA of the CDR3: TGTGCCAGCCGTCCCGGGACAGGGTTCAATCAGCCCCAGCATTTT.

This sequence joins TRBV9 and TRBJ1-5, with TRBD1 matching over 7 bases. With V trimmed by 3 bases and J by 7 bases, 10 bases remained unmatched. The CDR3 consists of 15 residues. CDR1 SGDLS and CDR2 YYNGEE come from the germline V gene. The CDR3 here is CASSALQGRGQPQHF. The DNA for the CDR3 is TGTGCCAGCAGCGCGCTACAGGGGAGAGGACAGCCCCAGCATTTT.

The rearrangement links TRBV30 to TRBJ1-1; D gene ambiguous. This CDR3 comprises 11 residues. The ends were cut back, 5 bases at V and 4 bases at J, with 8 bases in the middle. CDR1 is GTSNPN, CDR2 SVGIG, per germline (reference sequence). CDR3 coding DNA: TGTGCCTGGGCACGAGGCACTGAAGCTTTCTTT. This codes for CAWARGTEAFF.

The chain carries TRBV5-5 and TRBJ1-1; D not resolved. The CDR3 has 12 residues. Germline V gene data show CDR1 as SGHKS and CDR2 as YYEKEE (reference sequence). Trimming removed 2 bases at V and 7 bases at J, with 9 bases between. The CDR3: CASSFFGVEAFF. CDR3 bases: TGTGCCAGCAGCTTTTTCGGCGTTGAAGCTTTCTTT.

The genes are TRBV6-6 and TRBJ2-1; 9 bases fit TRBD2. The CDR3 is 16 amino acids. J gave up 4 bases and V 7 bases, and 11 bases lay outside the gene matches. CDR1 is MNHNY, CDR2 SVGAGI, per germline (reference sequence). The CDR3 DNA sequence: TGTGCCAGCACCCTAAAACTAGCGGGCCTATACAATGAGCAGTTCTTC. This translates into CASTLKLAGLYNEQFF.

The rearrangement uses TRBV15 and TRBJ1-1, with 7 bases aligning to TRBD1. The CDR3 is made up of 16 amino acids. V trimming: 4 bases; J trimming: 1 base; junction bases outside the gene matches: 9. Germline-derived CDR1 and CDR2 are LNHNV and YYDKDF (reference sequence). The CDR3 DNA sequence: TGTGCCACCAGCAAAACCCTGGGACAGCAGAACACTGAAGCTTTCTTT. Protein product: CATSKTLGQQNTEAFF.

The chain links TRBV4-3 to TRBJ2-2; D is possibly TRBD1 or TRBD2 (6 bases each). V was shortened by 0 bases and J by 3 bases, with 20 bases between the two germline ends. The V gene's germline CDR1 is LGHNA and CDR2 YSLEER. The CDR3 runs to 19 residues. CDR3 amino acids: CASSQEAPVSGAYTGELFF. Written as DNA, the CDR3 is TGCGCCAGCAGCCAAGAGGCCCCAGTTTCGGGGGCCTACACCGGGGAGCTGTTTTTT.

The chain uses TRBV7-2 and TRBJ1-2; no firm D call. Germline lookup yields CDR1 SGHTA and CDR2 FQGNSA. CDR3 length equals 14 residues. Between the trimmed V and J ends, which lost 5 bases and 6 bases, there was a span of 16 bases. CDR3 residues: CASSPMGLVDGYTF. CDR3 in DNA: TGTGCCAGCAGCCCTATGGGTTTGGTGGATGGCTACACCTTC.

The chain uses TRBV4-2 and TRBJ1-1, with 8 bases that match TRBD1. Germline CDR1 LGHNA, CDR2 YNFKEQ. The ends lost 9 bases at V and 5 bases at J; junction bases unmatched: 8. The CDR3 totals 13 residues. The DNA of the CDR3 is TGTGCCAGTACTGAGACAGGGGAGACTGAAGCTTTCTTT. Its protein is CASTETGETEAFF.